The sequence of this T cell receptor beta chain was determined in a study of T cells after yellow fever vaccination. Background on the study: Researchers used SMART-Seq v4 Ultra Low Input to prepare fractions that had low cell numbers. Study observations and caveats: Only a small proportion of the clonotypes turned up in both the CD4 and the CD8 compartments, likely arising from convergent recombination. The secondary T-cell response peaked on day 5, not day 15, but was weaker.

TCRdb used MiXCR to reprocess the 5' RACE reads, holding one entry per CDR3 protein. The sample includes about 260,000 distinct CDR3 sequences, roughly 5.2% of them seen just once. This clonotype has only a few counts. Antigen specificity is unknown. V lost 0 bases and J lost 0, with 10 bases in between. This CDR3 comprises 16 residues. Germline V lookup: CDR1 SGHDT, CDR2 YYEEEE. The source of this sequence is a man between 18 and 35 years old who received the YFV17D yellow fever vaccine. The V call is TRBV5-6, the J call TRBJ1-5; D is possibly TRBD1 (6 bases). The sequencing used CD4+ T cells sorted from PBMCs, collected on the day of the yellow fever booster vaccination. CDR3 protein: CASSLGGGHSNQPQHF. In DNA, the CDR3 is TGTGCCAGCAGCTTGGGGGGGGGCCATAGCAATCAGCCCCAGCATTTT.